This TCR beta chain was recorded in a study of T cells in Graves' hyperthyroidism and ophthalmopathy. TCR beta CDR3 regions were amplified from RNA. A set of HTBI primers served as the primers for a first-round RT-PCR of the TCR CDR3. TCRdb recomputed calls from the multiplex PCR reads with MiXCR, one row per CDR3 protein. Of approximately 420,000 distinct CDR3 sequences in the sample, 15% were seen once. Between the trimmed V and J ends, which lost 9 bases and 0 bases, there was a span of 14 bases. The CDR3 consists of 15 residues. Germline assignment: CDR1 KGHDR and CDR2 SFDVKD. This clonotype was recorded many times.

The J gene is TRBJ2-1, the V gene TRBV24-1, with D perhaps being TRBD1 or TRBD2 (5 bases each). This clonotype was sampled from a woman in her thirties with Graves' hyperthyroidism. The sample was blood. In DNA, the CDR3 is TGTGCCACCCTGGGACCCAAGAGCTCCTACAATGAGCAGTTCTTC. Translated, it gives CATLGPKSSYNEQFF.